The following is a T cell receptor beta chain sequence with its context. Many counts were recorded for this clonotype. This receptor's antigen is unknown. The record has no base qualities; no much larger clone is one base away. Preparation of the library involved RT-PCR. Sequencing was carried out with a NextSeq 550. The public reads were quality trimmed at Q25 with fastp and then assembled into clones with MiXCR by TCRdb, keeping productive beta chains. Entries are consolidated by CDR3 protein sequence, retaining the most common genes and DNA. The sample has 70,000 to 100,000 distinct CDR3 sequences on record, less than 5% of them singletons. The ten largest clonotypes hold roughly 2.5% of the sample. The data originate from a study of patients and donors after allogeneic stem cell transplantation (dated by TCRdb to between 2020 and 2021). CDR1 and CDR2 are drawn from the germline V gene: SGHAT, FQNNGV. The CDR3 numbers 18 residues from cysteine through phenylalanine. The read is trimmed to its CDR3 DNA, 54 bases read in frame from base 1. V is pruned by 5 bases and J by 1 base, leaving 14 bases of the junction without a gene match.

The clonotype comes from a human donor who was either an allogeneic HSCT recipient or a stem cell or donor lymphocyte infusion donor (not recorded which). It is not recorded whose cells these are; they may come from a transplant donor. Recombination connected TRBV11-2 to TRBJ2-1; 7 bases in the middle match TRBD1. The sequenced sample was blood, either unsorted or a sorted T cell fraction (not recorded which). In nucleotide form, the sequence is TGTGCCAGCAGCCTATTCCGACAGGGAGAAAGATCCTACAATGAGCAGTTCTTC. Translated, this gives CASSLFRQGERSYNEQFF.